One and the same sample provided the 6 T cell receptor beta chains below, sequenced in a study of shared clonotypes between healthy human individuals. Clones were sequenced by immunoSEQ multiplex PCR, and TCRdb holds only the in-frame ones, with some missing. The sample lists roughly 2.2 million clones, over 85% occurring once. Sample: naive CD4+ T cells from PBMCs. The sample's subset: CD45RA+ positively selected. Receptors originate from a man aged 18-30 years in good health. Some clones in this sample may be carry-over from other donors' samples.

Of note for this clone: One end of the junction fails to match germline, which may point to a read error. The CDR3 reads CASSPPPGNAEAFF. The DNA for the CDR3 is TGTGCCAGCTCACCACCCCCCGGGAACGCTGAAGCTTTCTTT. This chain connects TRBV18 to TRBJ1-1; D is undetermined. Germline assignment: CDR1 KGHSH and CDR2 LQKENI. This CDR3 has 14 residues.

This chain uses TRBV7-2 with TRBJ1-5; no clear D gene. CDR3 size: 12 residues. The germline V and J ends were trimmed by 4 bases and 4 bases, with 5 bases remaining between them. Per germline, CDR1 SGHTA and CDR2 FQGNSA. The DNA of the CDR3 is TGTGCCAGCAGCTCCAAAAATCAGCCCCAGCATTTT. Protein product: CASSSKNQPQHF.

The chain combines TRBV7-2 with TRBJ1-3; TRBD1 might be the D (5 bases). The CDR3 covers 14 residues. Germline-derived CDR1 and CDR2 are SGHTA and FQGNSA. V dropped 0 bases and J dropped 10 bases, with 13 bases sitting between them. CDR3 nucleotide sequence: TGTGCCAGCAGCTTAGCGAGAACCGGGGGGACCATATATTTT. Protein product: CASSLARTGGTIYF.

The rearrangement links TRBV2 to TRBJ1-2; D is possibly TRBD1 (5 bases). From germline, CDR1 is SNHLY and CDR2 FYNNEI. V was clipped by 10 bases and J by 5 bases, with 17 bases between them. The CDR3 contains 13 residues. CDR3 sequence: CATARTSMYGYTF. In nucleotides, the CDR3 is TGTGCCACAGCGCGGACATCGATGTATGGCTACACCTTC.

The genes are TRBV4-1 and TRBJ2-5; the match to TRBD2 covers 8 bases. V shed 5 bases, J shed 5 bases, and the junction held 7 bases outside the gene matches. CDR3 length: 14 residues. Germline CDR1 is MGHRA and CDR2 is YSYEKL. The CDR3: CASSERGGPETQYF. Written as DNA, the CDR3 is TGCGCCAGCAGCGAACGGGGGGGTCCGGAGACCCAGTACTTC.

The chain recombines TRBV6-1 with TRBJ2-7; tentative D call: TRBD1 (6 bases). The germline V and J ends were trimmed by 1 base and 6 bases, with 13 bases remaining between them. This CDR3 comprises 14 residues. Per the germline V gene, CDR1 is MNHNS and CDR2 is SASEGT. Written as DNA, the CDR3 is TGTGCCAGCAGTGAAGGGGACACCCGGGGCGAGCAGTACTTC. Its protein product is CASSEGDTRGEQYF.